Each of the 10 T cell receptor beta chains below was sequenced from the same sample in a study of quantifying T cell responses using KT2 cells. Overall study: cDNA was made from DNase-treated RNA using alpha and beta constant primers.

The cDNA 3' end received a ligated oligonucleotide with a UMI. The first PCR ran roughly 4 cycles with an equimolar RC1.1 and RC1.2 beta primer mix. Via MiXCR, TCRdb re-called the UMI-ligation and nested PCR reads, giving one row per CDR3 protein. The data show about 32,000 distinct CDR3 sequences, with under 7.5% seen just once and about a sixth held by the top ten. The sequenced sample was PBMCs spiked with cells of the T cell clone KT2. These receptors were obtained from a human donor.

In its sample, this clonotype was seen a few times. The rearrangement links TRBV25-1 to TRBJ2-3, with D unclear. Germline V CDR1 and CDR2: MGHDK, SYGVNS. V lost 1 base and J lost 0, with 5 bases in between. CDR3 size: 14 residues. The CDR3 spells CASSEFGSTDTQYF. CDR3 sequence (DNA): TGTGCCAGCAGTGAATTTGGGAGCACAGATACGCAGTATTTT.

This clonotype showed up just a few times. V gene TRBV6-6 combines with J gene TRBJ2-7, with D unclear. Trimming removed 6 bases from V and 4 bases from J, with 13 bases in between. Looked up from germline, CDR1 is MNHNY and CDR2 is SVGAGI (reference sequence). The CDR3 is 13 residues long. Here the CDR3 reads CASSSVPAYEQYF. The CDR3 DNA reads TGTGCCAGCAGCTCCGTGCCCGCGTACGAGCAGTACTTC.

This clonotype was seen ten or more times. This chain joins TRBV20-1 and TRBJ2-4; tentative D call: TRBD2 (5 bases). This CDR3 contains 12 residues. V gave up 5 bases and J gave up 8 bases, with 13 bases separating them. Germline CDR1 and CDR2: DFQATT and SNEGSKA (reference sequence). The CDR3 loop reads CSAVPGIDIQYF. The CDR3, as DNA: TGCAGTGCTGTGCCGGGGATCGACATTCAGTACTTC.

This clonotype was seen at least ten times. This chain joins TRBV6-2 or TRBV6-3 and TRBJ1-1, with D possibly being TRBD1 (6 bases). This CDR3 has 15 residues. Germline lookup yields CDR1 MNHEY and CDR2 SVGEGT. Trimming took 2 bases from V and 6 from J, leaving 16 bases between them. CDR3 coding DNA: TGTGCCAGCAGTTACGACGGGGGGCTGGGAGCTGAAGCTTTCTTT. It translates to CASSYDGGLGAEAFF.

The sample holds many counts of this clonotype. This chain joins TRBV20-1 and TRBJ1-6; 7 bases map to TRBD1. This CDR3 region has 16 residues. Germline CDR1 reads DFQATT; CDR2 reads SNEGSKA (reference sequence). V lost 3 bases to trimming and J lost 9 bases; unmatched junction nucleotides: 14. For the CDR3, the DNA is TGCAGTGCTAGTCCCCCTCGACAGGGAGAAAGTTCACCCCTCCACTTT. This codes for CSASPPRQGESSPLHF.

This clonotype was found many times. The chain carries TRBV28 and TRBJ1-6; perhaps TRBD1 as D (6 bases). Germline CDR1 reads MDHEN; CDR2 reads SYDVKM. V lost 4 bases, J lost 10 bases, and 14 bases lay in between. There are 14 residues in the CDR3. DNA of the CDR3: TGTGCCAGCAGTTCTTGGACAGTCCGGTCACCCCTCCACTTT. This gives the protein CASSSWTVRSPLHF.

This clonotype occurred many times. The V gene is TRBV4-3, the J gene TRBJ1-6, with D hard to call. This CDR3 is 12 amino acids long. Germline V lookup: CDR1 LGHNA, CDR2 YSLEER. The germline V and J ends were trimmed by 8 bases and 10 bases, with 12 bases remaining between them. In nucleotides, the CDR3 is TGCGCCAGCGCTTCCGCCCAGTCACCCCTCCACTTT. As protein: CASASAQSPLHF.

This clonotype was seen many times. This sequence joins TRBV12-3 or TRBV12-4 and TRBJ2-7, with D unclear. The CDR3 has 14 residues. Between the trimmed V and J ends, which lost 1 base and 6 bases, there was a span of 13 bases. The CDR3, as DNA: TGTGCCAGCAGTTTAGGCGCCCCTAGGGTCGAGCAGTACTTC. Its translation is CASSLGAPRVEQYF.

The sample holds many counts of this clonotype. V usage is TRBV4-2 and J usage is TRBJ2-7; D is ambiguous. The CDR3 has 13 amino acids. Trimming cost V 3 bases and J 5 bases, with 11 bases left between them. Germline V gene lookup returns CDR1 LGHNA and CDR2 YNFKEQ. CDR3 region: CASSHYNNHEQYF. Here the CDR3 DNA reads TGTGCCAGCAGCCATTACAACAACCACGAGCAGTACTTC.

The V call is TRBV6-1, the J call TRBJ1-5, with D possibly being TRBD1 (6 bases). Germline CDR1 is MNHNS and CDR2 is SASEGT. Trimming took off 6 bases at V and 0 bases at J, with 15 bases between the two ends. This CDR3 has 16 residues. This chain's CDR3 is CASRGAGADSNQPQHF. The DNA of the CDR3 is TGTGCCAGCAGGGGGGCAGGGGCCGATAGCAATCAGCCCCAGCATTTT.